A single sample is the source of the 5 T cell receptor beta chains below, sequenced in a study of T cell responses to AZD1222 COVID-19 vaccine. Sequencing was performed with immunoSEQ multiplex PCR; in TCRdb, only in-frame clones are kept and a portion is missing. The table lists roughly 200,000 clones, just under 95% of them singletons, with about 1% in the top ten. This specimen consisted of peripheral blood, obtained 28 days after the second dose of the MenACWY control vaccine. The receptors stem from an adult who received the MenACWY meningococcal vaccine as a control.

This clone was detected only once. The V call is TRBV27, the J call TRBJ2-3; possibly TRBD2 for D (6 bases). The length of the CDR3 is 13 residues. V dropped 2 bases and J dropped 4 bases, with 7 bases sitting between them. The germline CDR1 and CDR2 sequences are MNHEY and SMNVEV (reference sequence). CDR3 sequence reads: CASSLPGADTQYF. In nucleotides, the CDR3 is TGTGCCAGCAGTTTACCGGGGGCAGATACGCAGTATTTT.

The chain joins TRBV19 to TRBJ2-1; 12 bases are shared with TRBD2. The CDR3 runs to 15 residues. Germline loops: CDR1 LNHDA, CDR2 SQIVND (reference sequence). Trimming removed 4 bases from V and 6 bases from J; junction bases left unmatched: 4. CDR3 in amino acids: CASSTLAGGPNEQFF. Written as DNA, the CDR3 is TGTGCCAGTAGTACCCTAGCGGGGGGGCCCAATGAGCAGTTCTTC. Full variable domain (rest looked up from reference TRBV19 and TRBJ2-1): DGGITQSPKYLFRKEGQNVTLSCEQNLNHDAMYWYRQDPGQGLRLIYYSQIVNDFQKGDIAEGYSVSREKKESFPLTVTSAQKNPTAFYLCASSTLAGGPNEQFFGPGTRLTVL.

The CDR3 sequence is CASSQQEGRNEAFF. The CDR3 DNA reads as TGTGCCAGCAGCCAGCAGGAAGGACGGAACGAAGCTTTCTTT. The V call is TRBV7-6, the J call TRBJ1-1; D is unresolved. The length of the CDR3 is 14 residues. The V end lost 5 bases, the J end lost 8 bases, and 18 bases lay between the germline ends. Germline CDR1 SGHVS, CDR2 FNYEAQ.

In nucleotides, the CDR3 is TGTGCCAGCAGCTTAGTTCCTAGCGTAGAAACGCAGTATTTT. Its translation is CASSLVPSVETQYF. The rearrangement links TRBV7-2 to TRBJ2-3, with D perhaps TRBD2 (6 bases). The CDR3 covers 14 residues. V lost 1 base to trimming and J lost 9 bases, with 14 bases between them. CDR1 is SGHTA, CDR2 FQGNSA, per germline.

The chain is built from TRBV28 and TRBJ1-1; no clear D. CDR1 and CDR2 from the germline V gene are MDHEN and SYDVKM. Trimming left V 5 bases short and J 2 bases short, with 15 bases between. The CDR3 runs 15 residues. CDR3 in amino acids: CASSPRTALNTEAFF. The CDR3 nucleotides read TGTGCCAGCAGTCCCCGGACGGCGCTTAACACTGAAGCTTTCTTT.